A single sample gave rise to the 10 T cell receptor beta chains below, sequenced in a study of vaccination effects on CD4 cells after COVID-19. The protocol was immunoSEQ multiplex PCR, while the TCRdb copy is restricted to in-frame clones and leaves out a portion. Of around 60,000 clones in the sample, 70% to 80% were seen once. No cognate antigen is known for these TCRs. Pools of viral peptides were used by the ViraFEST assay to expand antigen-specific CD4+ T cells ahead of sequencing. It was after approximately 11 days of culture that CD4+ T cells were isolated. None of these healthy vaccinees had been infected with SARS-CoV-2 before vaccination. Specimen: CD4+ T cells from PBMCs cultured with HCoV-NL63 spike peptides, collected before COVID-19 vaccination. These receptors all stem from a human donor who received a COVID-19 vaccine.

The chain carries TRBV30 and TRBJ2-3; weak D call: TRBD1 (5 bases). From germline, CDR1 is GTSNPN and CDR2 SVGIG (reference sequence). V shed 2 bases and J shed 1 base, with 7 bases lying between them. The CDR3 covers 13 residues. The CDR3 DNA sequence: TGTGCCTGGAGTTTAGGGGGCACAGATACGCAGTATTTT. Translated: CAWSLGGTDTQYF.

The table lists this clone with a count of one. The chain joins TRBV29-1 to TRBJ2-3; 8 bases line up with TRBD2. Germline trimming cut 6 bases from V and 6 bases from J; bases unmatched to any gene: 14. The V gene's germline CDR1 is SQVTM and CDR2 ANQGSEA. The CDR3 covers 15 residues. The CDR3 DNA follows: TGCAGCGTGGCCGAGACGGGGGGGCACTTGGATACGCAGTATTTT. Translation gives CSVAETGGHLDTQYF.

The chain joins TRBV18 to TRBJ2-5; 7 bases are a match to TRBD1. Germline loops: CDR1 KGHSH, CDR2 LQKENI. This CDR3 region has 15 residues. The V gene end was trimmed by 3 bases and the J gene end by 2 bases; junction bases not matched to a gene: 6. The CDR3 nucleotides read TGTGCCAGCTCACCCGTTCCGGGACAGCAAGAGACCCAGTACTTC. It encodes CASSPVPGQQETQYF. Combining the CDR3 with reference TRBV18 and TRBJ2-5 gives the whole variable domain NAGVMQNPRHLVRRRGQEARLRCSPMKGHSHVYWYRQLPEEGLKFMVYLQKENIIDESGMPKERFSAEFPKEGPSILRIQQVVRGDSAAYFCASSPVPGQQETQYFGPGTRLLVL.

This chain connects TRBV6-5 to TRBJ2-3; the D is unclear. The CDR3 contains 14 residues. Germline CDR1 and CDR2: MNHEY and SVGAGI. The V end lost 2 bases, the J end lost 1 base, and 7 bases lay between the germline ends. CDR3 sequence reads: CASSYVTGTDTQYF. In DNA, the CDR3 is TGTGCCAGCAGTTACGTAACAGGCACAGATACGCAGTATTTT.

The J gene is TRBJ2-2, the V gene TRBV7-2; 7 bases line up with TRBD2. Trimming at V came to 1 base and at J to 3 bases, leaving 2 bases not matched to a gene. Germline CDR1 reads SGHTA; CDR2 reads FQGNSA. This CDR3 has 15 residues. The CDR3 DNA is TGTGCCAGCAGCTTAGACGGGGGGTACACCGGGGAGCTGTTTTTT. Its protein product is CASSLDGGYTGELFF.

This clone appeared a single time. The chain uses TRBV7-9 and TRBJ2-4; TRBD1 matches 7 bases. The CDR3 runs 15 residues. Germline V lookup: CDR1 SEHNR, CDR2 FQNEAQ (reference sequence). J was trimmed by 7 bases and V by 5 bases; bases with no gene match: 11. The CDR3 region is CASSPTGNGKNIQYF. The CDR3 DNA follows: TGTGCCAGCAGCCCGACAGGGAATGGGAAGAACATTCAGTACTTC.

CDR3 nucleotide sequence: TGCGCCAGCCAGCTGTTTGGAACAGATACGCAGTATTTT. This translates into CASQLFGTDTQYF. This sequence joins TRBV5-1 and TRBJ2-3; D gene unclear. The germline V and J ends were trimmed by 7 bases and 3 bases, with 12 bases remaining between them. CDR1 is SGHRS and CDR2 is YFSETQ in the germline V gene. The CDR3 spans 13 residues.

The table lists this clone with a few counts. The chain links TRBV5-1 to TRBJ2-2; 8 nucleotides match TRBD1. The germline V gene has CDR1 SGHRS and CDR2 YFSETQ. V trimming: 6 bases; J trimming: 10 bases; junction bases outside the gene matches: 5. The CDR3 has 12 amino acids. CDR3 nucleotides: TGCGCCAGCACCAGGGGGCAGGAGGAGCTGTTTTTT. It is translated as CASTRGQEELFF.

The chain recombines TRBV5-1 with TRBJ1-2, with 7 positions matching TRBD1. J lost 2 bases, V lost 4 bases, and 8 bases had no gene match. The CDR3 has 15 residues. CDR1 is SGHRS and CDR2 is YFSETQ in the germline V gene. For the CDR3, the DNA is TGCGCCAGCAGCCCCGGCGGGACAGCAAACTATGGCTACACCTTC. Protein: CASSPGGTANYGYTF.

This rearrangement joins TRBV10-1 to TRBJ1-1; D is perhaps TRBD1 (5 bases). This CDR3 is built from 16 residues. Germline V CDR1 and CDR2: WNHNN, SYGVQD (reference sequence). V lost 3 bases to trimming and J lost 4 bases, with 18 bases between them. The DNA for the CDR3 is TGCGCCAGCAGTGACCATGTAGGGGACGGCGGCACTGAAGCTTTCTTT. Translating gives CASSDHVGDGGTEAFF.